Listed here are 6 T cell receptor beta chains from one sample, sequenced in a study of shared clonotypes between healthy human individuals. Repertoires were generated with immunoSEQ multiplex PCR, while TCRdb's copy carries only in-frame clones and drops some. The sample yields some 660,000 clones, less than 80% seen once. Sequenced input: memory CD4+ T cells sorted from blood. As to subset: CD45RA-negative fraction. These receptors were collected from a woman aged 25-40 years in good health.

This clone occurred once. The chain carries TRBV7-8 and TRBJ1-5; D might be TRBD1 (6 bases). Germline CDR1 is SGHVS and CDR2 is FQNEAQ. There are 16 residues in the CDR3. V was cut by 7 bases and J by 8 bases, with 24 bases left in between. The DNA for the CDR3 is TGTGCCAGCACAAAAACCGGGACAAATAATTTCGAGCCCCAGCATTTT. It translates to CASTKTGTNNFEPQHF.

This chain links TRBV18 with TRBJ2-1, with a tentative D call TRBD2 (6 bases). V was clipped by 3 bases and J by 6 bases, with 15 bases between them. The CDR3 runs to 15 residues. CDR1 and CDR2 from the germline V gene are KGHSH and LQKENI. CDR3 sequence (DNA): TGTGCCAGCTCACCCAGACTAGAAGGAGTCAATGAGCAGTTCTTC. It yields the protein CASSPRLEGVNEQFF.

The CDR3 DNA reads as TGTGCCAGTAGTGAGGGCCGACTATATGAAAAACTGTTTTTT. Its translation is CASSEGRLYEKLFF. This chain uses TRBV19 with TRBJ1-4; D is ambiguous. This CDR3 has 14 amino acids. The germline V and J ends were trimmed by 5 bases and 6 bases, with 13 bases remaining between them. From germline, CDR1 is LNHDA and CDR2 SQIVND (reference sequence).

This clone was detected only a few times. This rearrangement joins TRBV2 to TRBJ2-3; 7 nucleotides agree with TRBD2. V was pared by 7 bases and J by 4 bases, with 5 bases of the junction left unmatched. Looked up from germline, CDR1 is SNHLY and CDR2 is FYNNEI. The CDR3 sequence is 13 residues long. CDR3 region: CASKAGVSDTQYF. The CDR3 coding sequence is TGTGCCAGCAAGGCGGGAGTGTCAGATACGCAGTATTTT.

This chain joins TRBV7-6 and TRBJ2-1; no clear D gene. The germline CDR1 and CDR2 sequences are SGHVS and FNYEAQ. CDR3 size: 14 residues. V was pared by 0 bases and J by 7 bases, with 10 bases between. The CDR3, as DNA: TGTGCCAGCAGCTTAGCGGCCCTACAGAATGAGCAGTTCTTC. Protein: CASSLAALQNEQFF.

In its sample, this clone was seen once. CDR3 bases: TGTGCCAGCTCACCACAGGCTAGTCGTCAGGGTGAGCAGTTCTTC. It codes for CASSPQASRQGEQFF. This chain links TRBV18 with TRBJ2-1; perhaps TRBD1 as D (5 bases). This CDR3 has 15 amino acids. The V end was cut by 1 base, the J end by 9 bases, with 16 bases between. Germline V lookup: CDR1 KGHSH, CDR2 LQKENI.